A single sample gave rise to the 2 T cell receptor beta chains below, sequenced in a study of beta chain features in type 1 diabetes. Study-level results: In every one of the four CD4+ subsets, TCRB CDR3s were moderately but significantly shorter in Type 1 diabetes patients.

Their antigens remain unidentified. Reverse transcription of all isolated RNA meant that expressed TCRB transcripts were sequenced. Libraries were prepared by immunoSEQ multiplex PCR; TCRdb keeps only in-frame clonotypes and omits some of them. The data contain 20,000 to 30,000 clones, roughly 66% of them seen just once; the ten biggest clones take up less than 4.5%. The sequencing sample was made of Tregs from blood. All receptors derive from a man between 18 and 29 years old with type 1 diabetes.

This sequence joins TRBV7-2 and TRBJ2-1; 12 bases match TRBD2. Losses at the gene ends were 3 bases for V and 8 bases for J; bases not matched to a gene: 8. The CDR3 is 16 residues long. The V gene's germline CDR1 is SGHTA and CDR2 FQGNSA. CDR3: CASSFSTSGGWDEQFF. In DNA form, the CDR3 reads TGTGCCAGCAGCTTTTCGACTAGCGGGGGATGGGATGAGCAGTTCTTC. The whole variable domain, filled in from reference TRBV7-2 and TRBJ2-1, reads GAGVSQSPSNKVTEKGKDVELRCDPISGHTALYWYRQSLGQGLEFLIYFQGNSAPDKSGLPSDRFSAERTGGSVSTLTIQRTQQEDSAVYLCASSFSTSGGWDEQFFGPGTRLTVL.

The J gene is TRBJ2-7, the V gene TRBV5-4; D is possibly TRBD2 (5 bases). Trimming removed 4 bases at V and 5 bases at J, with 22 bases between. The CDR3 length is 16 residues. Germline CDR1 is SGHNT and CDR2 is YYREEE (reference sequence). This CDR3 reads CASSPKFTLGRNEQYF. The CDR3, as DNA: TGTGCCAGCAGCCCCAAATTCACACTAGGTAGAAACGAGCAGTACTTC.